This T cell receptor beta chain emerged from a study of blood T cell repertoires in COVID-19. Background on the study: Whether acute or convalescent, the COVID-19 samples came from the United States, Italy and Spain. T cells, B-cell-depleted T cells, or PBMCs provided the cDNA or gDNA that served as material.

Per the original data handling: Estimated nucleated cell counts came from reference gene primer amplification. Profiled with immunoSEQ multiplex PCR; TCRdb holds only in-frame clones, not every one. That table is the source of V, J and clone size, and D and trimming were worked out from the DNA. Of 140,000 to 150,000 clones in the sample, approximately 80% are singletons; the top ten hold 30% to 45%. The sequencing sample was made of peripheral blood. The receptor comes from a human donor in a cohort sampled during active COVID-19.

The DNA of the CDR3 is TGTGCCAGCAGCTACCAGGCATACGAGCAGTACTTC. Its protein product is CASSYQAYEQYF. V usage is TRBV7-9 and J usage is TRBJ2-7; D gene unclear. Germline CDR1 reads SEHNR; CDR2 reads FQNEAQ (reference sequence). CDR3 length: 12 residues. V was clipped by 4 bases and J by 4 bases, with 8 bases between them.